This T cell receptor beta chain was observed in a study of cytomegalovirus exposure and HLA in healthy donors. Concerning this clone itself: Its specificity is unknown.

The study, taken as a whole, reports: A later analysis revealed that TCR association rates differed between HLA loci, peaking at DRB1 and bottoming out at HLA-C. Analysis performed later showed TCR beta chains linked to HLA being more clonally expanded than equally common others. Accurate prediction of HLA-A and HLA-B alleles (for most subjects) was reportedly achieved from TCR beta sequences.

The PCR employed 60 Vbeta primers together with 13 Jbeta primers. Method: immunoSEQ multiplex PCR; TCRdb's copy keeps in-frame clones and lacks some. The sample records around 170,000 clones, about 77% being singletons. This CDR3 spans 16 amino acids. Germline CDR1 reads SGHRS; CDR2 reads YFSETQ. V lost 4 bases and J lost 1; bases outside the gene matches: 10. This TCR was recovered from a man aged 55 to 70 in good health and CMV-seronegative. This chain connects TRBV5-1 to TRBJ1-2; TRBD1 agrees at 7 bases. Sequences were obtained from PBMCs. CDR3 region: CASSPLRDRNNYGYTF. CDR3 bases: TGCGCCAGCAGCCCCCTACGGGACAGAAATAACTATGGCTACACCTTC.